What follows are 20 T cell receptor beta chains derived from one specimen sequenced in a study of blood T cell repertoires in COVID-19. TCRdb's table, derived via immunoSEQ multiplex PCR, lists solely in-frame clones and lacks some. The repertoire holds approximately 66,000 clones, with about nine tenths as singletons. The sample was peripheral blood. The receptors stem from a man in his 60s with acute or convalescent COVID-19.

This rearrangement joins TRBV13 to TRBJ1-3; D is uncertain. Trimming pared 2 bases from V and 0 bases from J, leaving 5 bases between. CDR3 length equals 14 residues. Germline CDR1 PRHDT, CDR2 FYEKMQ (reference sequence). The CDR3 sequence is CASSLTGSGNTIYF. As DNA, the CDR3 is TGTGCCAGCAGCTTAACCGGCTCTGGAAACACCATATATTTT.

The chain carries TRBV5-5 and TRBJ2-1, with D perhaps TRBD2 (5 bases). Germline CDR1 reads SGHKS; CDR2 reads YYEKEE (reference sequence). This CDR3 comprises 14 residues. Trimming took off 2 bases at V and 7 bases at J, with 13 bases between the two ends. CDR3 sequence: CASSFLGPGNEQFF. DNA of the CDR3: TGTGCCAGCAGCTTCCTAGGCCCGGGAAATGAGCAGTTCTTC. The entire variable domain, with the rest obtained from reference TRBV5-5 and TRBJ2-1, is as follows: DAGVTQSPTHLIKTRGQQVTLRCSPISGHKSVSWYQQVLGQGPQFIFQYYEKEERGRGNFPDRFSARQFPNYSSELNVNALLLGDSALYLCASSFLGPGNEQFFGPGTRLTVL.

On this clone itself: Within the sample, other DNA sequences also encode this same CDR3. V and J are TRBV20-1 and TRBJ1-1, with D perhaps TRBD1 (6 bases). Germline CDR1 and CDR2: DFQATT and SNEGSKA (reference sequence). The CDR3 runs 11 residues. V lost 6 bases and J 6 bases, leaving 11 bases between the germline ends. The CDR3 spells CSATRQAEAFF. The CDR3, as DNA: TGCAGTGCAACCCGACAGGCTGAAGCTTTCTTT.

The genes are TRBV19 and TRBJ1-5, with 10 bases identical to TRBD1. Per germline, CDR1 LNHDA and CDR2 SQIVND (reference sequence). J gave up 4 bases and V 5 bases, and 8 bases lay outside the gene matches. CDR3 size: 16 residues. CDR3: CASSSSDRGKNQPQHF. The CDR3 DNA sequence: TGTGCCAGTAGTTCATCGGACAGGGGGAAGAATCAGCCCCAGCATTTT.

The chain is built from TRBV7-2 and TRBJ2-3, with 7 bases identical to TRBD1. CDR1 and CDR2 from the germline V gene are SGHTA and FQGNSA. CDR3 length: 16 residues. V was clipped by 1 base and J by 1 base; unmatched bases: 5. The CDR3 DNA sequence: TGTGCCAGCAGCTTAGGGTACAGGGGCGGCACAGATACGCAGTATTTT. This codes for CASSLGYRGGTDTQYF.

This chain links TRBV3-1 (or the pseudogene TRBV3-2) with TRBJ1-6; weak D call: TRBD1 (6 bases). Germline loops: CDR1 LGHDT, CDR2 YNNKEL (reference sequence). This CDR3 is 14 amino acids long. Trimming stripped 3 bases from V and 7 bases from J, with 10 bases between. Here the CDR3 DNA reads TGTGCCAGCAGCCACCGGACAGAGAATTCACCCCTCCACTTT. Translation: CASSHRTENSPLHF.

This sequence joins TRBV6-5 and TRBJ2-1; D may be TRBD2 (7 bases). Trimming took off 6 bases at V and 7 bases at J, with 19 bases between the two ends. Germline CDR1 reads MNHEY; CDR2 reads SVGAGI. The CDR3 is made up of 15 amino acids. CDR3 sequence: CASSRGGGALNEQFF. For the CDR3, the DNA is TGTGCCAGCAGCCGGGGCGGGGGCGCACTTAATGAGCAGTTCTTC.

This chain joins TRBV27 and TRBJ2-7; D gene unclear. Trimming stripped 4 bases from V and 2 bases from J, with 9 bases between. Per germline, CDR1 MNHEY and CDR2 SMNVEV (reference sequence). The CDR3 has 13 amino acids. The CDR3 is CASSSVNPYEQYF. CDR3 coding DNA: TGTGCCAGCAGTTCAGTGAACCCCTACGAGCAGTACTTC.

The CDR3, as DNA: TGTGCCAGTAGTAAAGGACAGGGGGCGAACACCGGGGAGCTGTTTTTT. Amino acid sequence: CASSKGQGANTGELFF. This rearrangement joins TRBV19 to TRBJ2-2; 10 nucleotides align to TRBD1. The CDR3 has 16 amino acids. V dropped 4 bases and J dropped 0; count of bases not matched to a gene: 2. CDR1 is LNHDA and CDR2 is SQIVND in the germline V gene (reference sequence).

This clone was detected once. The rearrangement links TRBV27 to TRBJ1-2; a weak D match, TRBD1 (6 bases). Germline CDR1 is MNHEY and CDR2 is SMNVEV (reference sequence). V was pared by 4 bases and J by 4 bases, with 19 bases between. The CDR3 runs 16 residues. The CDR3 spells CASSSYFDRHIYGYTF. The CDR3 bases are TGTGCCAGCAGTTCCTACTTCGACAGGCACATCTATGGCTACACCTTC.

This clone is deemed medium-sized. The rearrangement uses TRBV5-4 and TRBJ2-7, with D unclear. V gave up 0 bases and J gave up 5 bases, with 9 bases separating them. The CDR3 spans 13 residues. Germline CDR1 SGHNT, CDR2 YYREEE (reference sequence). The CDR3 sequence is CASSLEWSDEQYF. CDR3 in DNA: TGTGCCAGCAGCTTGGAATGGTCGGACGAGCAGTACTTC.

CDR3 in amino acids: CASSPHRQGAGGYTF. For the CDR3, the DNA is TGTGCCAGCAGCCCCCACAGACAGGGGGCAGGTGGCTACACCTTC. The chain is built from TRBV3-1 (or the pseudogene TRBV3-2) and TRBJ1-2; 10 nucleotides line up with TRBD1. The V and J ends lost 4 bases and 7 bases, in that order; junction bases with no gene match: 9. The CDR3 contains 15 residues. CDR1 and CDR2 from the germline V gene are LGHDT and YNNKEL (reference sequence).

The chain combines TRBV12-3 or TRBV12-4 with TRBJ1-3; D not certain. V lost 2 bases and J lost 8, with 7 bases in between. There are 12 residues in the CDR3. The CDR3 region is CASSLIRDTIYF. The DNA of the CDR3 is TGTGCCAGCAGTTTAATCCGGGACACCATATATTTT.

This chain joins TRBV5-1 and TRBJ2-5, with D possibly TRBD1 on 6 matching bases. CDR1 is SGHRS, CDR2 YFSETQ, per germline. The CDR3 is made up of 14 amino acids. The V end was cut by 0 bases, the J end by 5 bases, with 11 bases between. CDR3 bases: TGCGCCAGCAGCTTGGTCCCAGGGGCGGAGACCCAGTACTTC. As protein: CASSLVPGAETQYF.

This clone has more than one count but fewer than ten. The chain uses TRBV12-3 or TRBV12-4 and TRBJ1-5; D unclear. Trimming stripped 5 bases from V and 4 bases from J, with 6 bases between. This CDR3 is 12 amino acids long. In DNA form, the CDR3 reads TGTGCCAGCAGTCCCGGGAATCAGCCCCAGCATTTT. Translated, it gives CASSPGNQPQHF.

The CDR3 DNA is TGTGCCAGCAGCAGGACAGGGGATGGGGCCGGGGAGCTGTTTTTT. Its protein product is CASSRTGDGAGELFF. The chain employs TRBV2 and TRBJ2-2; 9 bases are a match to TRBD1. CDR1 SNHLY and CDR2 FYNNEI come from the germline V gene. V lost 6 bases, J lost 6 bases, and 8 bases stayed unmatched. The CDR3 length is 15 residues.

This chain joins TRBV5-4 and TRBJ2-2; D is unclear. Germline V gives CDR1 SGHNT, CDR2 YYREEE (reference sequence). The CDR3 contains 15 residues. V lost 4 bases, J lost 0 bases, and 10 bases lay in between. Written as DNA, the CDR3 is TGTGCCAGCAGCGTTACTATTGCGAACACCGGGGAGCTGTTTTTT. This sequence encodes CASSVTIANTGELFF.

This chain uses TRBV7-9 with TRBJ1-1, with D possibly TRBD1 on 5 matching bases. The CDR3 sequence is 14 residues long. CDR1 is SEHNR, CDR2 FQNEAQ, per germline (reference sequence). The V gene lost 5 bases and the J gene lost 0 bases, with 10 bases spanning the gap. The CDR3 coding sequence is TGTGCCAGCAGCGCCCGACAGTTGAACACTGAAGCTTTCTTT. This gives the protein CASSARQLNTEAFF.

V is TRBV12-3 or TRBV12-4 and J is TRBJ2-5; no definite D call. The CDR3 has 13 residues. Trimming stripped 1 base from V and 7 bases from J, with 10 bases between. CDR3 nucleotide sequence: TGTGCCAGCAGTTTAGGGAGTACGGTGACCCAGTACTTC. Encoded protein: CASSLGSTVTQYF.

CDR3 sequence (DNA): TGTGCCATCAGTTTTATTTCTAACTATGGCTACACCTTC. Protein product: CAISFISNYGYTF. V and J are TRBV10-3 and TRBJ1-2; no clear D. The germline V gene encodes CDR1 ENHRY and CDR2 SYGVKD. CDR3 length equals 13 residues. Between the trimmed V and J ends, which lost 5 bases and 0 bases, there was a span of 7 bases.